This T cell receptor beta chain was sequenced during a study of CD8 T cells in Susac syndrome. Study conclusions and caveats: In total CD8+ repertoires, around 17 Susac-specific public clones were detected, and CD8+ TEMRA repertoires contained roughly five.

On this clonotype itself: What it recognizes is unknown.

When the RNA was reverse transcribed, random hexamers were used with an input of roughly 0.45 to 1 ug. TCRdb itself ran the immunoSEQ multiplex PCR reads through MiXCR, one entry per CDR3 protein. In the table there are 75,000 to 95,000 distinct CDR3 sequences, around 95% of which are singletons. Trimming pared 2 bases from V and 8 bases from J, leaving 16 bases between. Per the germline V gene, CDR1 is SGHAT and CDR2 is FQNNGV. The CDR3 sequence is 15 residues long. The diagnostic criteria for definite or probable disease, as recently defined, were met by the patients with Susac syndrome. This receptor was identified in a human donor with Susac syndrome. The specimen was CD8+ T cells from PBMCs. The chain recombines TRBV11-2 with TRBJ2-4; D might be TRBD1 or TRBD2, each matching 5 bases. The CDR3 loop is CASSLKYGLGDIQYF. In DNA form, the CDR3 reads TGTGCCAGCAGCTTAAAATACGGACTGGGGGACATTCAGTACTTC.